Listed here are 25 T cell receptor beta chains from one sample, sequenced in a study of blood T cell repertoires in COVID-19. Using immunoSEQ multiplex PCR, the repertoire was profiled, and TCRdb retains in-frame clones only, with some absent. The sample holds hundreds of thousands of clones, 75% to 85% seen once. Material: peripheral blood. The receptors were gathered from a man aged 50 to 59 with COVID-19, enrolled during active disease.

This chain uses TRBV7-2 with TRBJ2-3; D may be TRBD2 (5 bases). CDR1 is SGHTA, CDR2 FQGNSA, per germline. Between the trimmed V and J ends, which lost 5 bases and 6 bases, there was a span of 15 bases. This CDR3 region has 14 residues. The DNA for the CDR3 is TGTGCCAGCAGCCCACGGTGGGGAGTGGATACGCAGTATTTT. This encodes CASSPRWGVDTQYF.

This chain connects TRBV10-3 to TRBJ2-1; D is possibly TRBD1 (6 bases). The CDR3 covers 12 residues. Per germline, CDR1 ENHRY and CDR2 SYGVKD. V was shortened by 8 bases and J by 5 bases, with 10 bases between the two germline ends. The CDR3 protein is CAIRAGDNEQFF. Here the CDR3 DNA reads TGTGCCATCCGGGCAGGGGACAATGAGCAGTTCTTC.

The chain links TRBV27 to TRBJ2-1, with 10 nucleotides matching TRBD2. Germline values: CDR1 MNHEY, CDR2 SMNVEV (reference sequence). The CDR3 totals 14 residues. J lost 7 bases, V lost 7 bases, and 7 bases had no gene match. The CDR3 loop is CASTKRGGPNEQFF. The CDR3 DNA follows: TGTGCCAGCACCAAGCGGGGGGGCCCTAATGAGCAGTTCTTC.

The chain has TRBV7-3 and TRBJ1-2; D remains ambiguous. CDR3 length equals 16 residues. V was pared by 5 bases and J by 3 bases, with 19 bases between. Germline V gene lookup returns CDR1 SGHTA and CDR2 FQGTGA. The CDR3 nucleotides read TGTGCCAGCAGCCCCCGCGGGCCGCCCCAGTACTATGGCTACACCTTC. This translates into CASSPRGPPQYYGYTF. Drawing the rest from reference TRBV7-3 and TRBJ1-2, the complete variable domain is GAGVSQTPSNKVTEKGKYVELRCDPISGHTALYWYRQSLGQGPEFLIYFQGTGAADDSGLPNDRFFAVRPEGSVSTLKIQRTERGDSAVYLCASSPRGPPQYYGYTFGSGTRLTVV.

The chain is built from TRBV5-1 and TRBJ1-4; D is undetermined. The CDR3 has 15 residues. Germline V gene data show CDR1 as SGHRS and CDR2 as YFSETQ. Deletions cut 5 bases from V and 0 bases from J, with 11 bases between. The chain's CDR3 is CASRIEIATNEKLFF. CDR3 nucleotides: TGCGCCAGCAGGATTGAGATAGCAACTAATGAAAAACTGTTTTTT.

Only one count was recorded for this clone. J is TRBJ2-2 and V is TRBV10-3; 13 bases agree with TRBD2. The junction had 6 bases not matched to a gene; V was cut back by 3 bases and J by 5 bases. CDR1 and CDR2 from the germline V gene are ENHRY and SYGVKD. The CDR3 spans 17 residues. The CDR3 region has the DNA TGTGCCATCAGTGATGGACTAGCGGGGGTCCTTACCGGGGAGCTGTTTTTT. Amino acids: CAISDGLAGVLTGELFF.

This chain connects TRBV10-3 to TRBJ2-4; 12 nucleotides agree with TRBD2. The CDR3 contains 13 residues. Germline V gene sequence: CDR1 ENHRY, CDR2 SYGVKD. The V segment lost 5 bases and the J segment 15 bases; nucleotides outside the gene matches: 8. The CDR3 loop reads CAISRLAGAGLYF. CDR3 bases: TGTGCCATCAGTCGACTAGCGGGGGCTGGTTTGTACTTC.

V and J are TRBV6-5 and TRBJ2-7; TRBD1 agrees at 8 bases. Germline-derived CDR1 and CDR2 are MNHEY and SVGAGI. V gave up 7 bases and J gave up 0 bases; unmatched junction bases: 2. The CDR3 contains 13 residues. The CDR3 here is CASMGTGSYEQYF. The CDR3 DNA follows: TGTGCCAGCATGGGGACAGGCTCCTACGAGCAGTACTTC.

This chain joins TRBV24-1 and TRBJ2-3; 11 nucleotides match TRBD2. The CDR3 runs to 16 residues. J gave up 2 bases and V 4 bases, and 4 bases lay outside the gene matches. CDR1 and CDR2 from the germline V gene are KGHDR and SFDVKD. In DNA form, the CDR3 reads TGTGCCACCAGTGAGCGACTAGCGGGGAACACAGATACGCAGTATTTT. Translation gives CATSERLAGNTDTQYF.

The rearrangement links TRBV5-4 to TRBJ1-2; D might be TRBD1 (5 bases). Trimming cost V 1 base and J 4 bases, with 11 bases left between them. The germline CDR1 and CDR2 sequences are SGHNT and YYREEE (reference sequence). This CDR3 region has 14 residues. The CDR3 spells CASSLTGQPYGYTF. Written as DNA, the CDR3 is TGTGCCAGCAGCTTGACCGGACAACCCTATGGCTACACCTTC.

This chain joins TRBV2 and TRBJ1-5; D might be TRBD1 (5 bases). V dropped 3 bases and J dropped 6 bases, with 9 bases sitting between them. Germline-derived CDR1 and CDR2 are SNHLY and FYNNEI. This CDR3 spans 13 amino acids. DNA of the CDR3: TGTGCCAGCAGTGATTTACAGGCTCAGCCCCAGCATTTT. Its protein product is CASSDLQAQPQHF.

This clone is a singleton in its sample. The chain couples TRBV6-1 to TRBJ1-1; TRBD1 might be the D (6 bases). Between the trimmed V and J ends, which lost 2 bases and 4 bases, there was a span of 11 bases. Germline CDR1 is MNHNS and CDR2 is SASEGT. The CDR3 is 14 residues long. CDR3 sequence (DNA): TGTGCCAGCAGTGAACGAACAGGGATCACTGAAGCTTTCTTT. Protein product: CASSERTGITEAFF.

The CDR3 is CASSSSSYEQYF. The CDR3 bases are TGTGCCAGCAGTTCGAGCTCCTACGAGCAGTACTTC. The V call is TRBV12-3 or TRBV12-4, the J call TRBJ2-7; D unresolved. Trimming removed 4 bases from V and 0 bases from J, with 4 bases in between. The CDR3 runs 12 residues.

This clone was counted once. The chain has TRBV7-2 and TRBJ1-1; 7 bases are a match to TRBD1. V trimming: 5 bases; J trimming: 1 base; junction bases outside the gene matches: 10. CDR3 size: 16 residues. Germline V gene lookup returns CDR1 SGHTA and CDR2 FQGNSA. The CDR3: CASSHTGDSRNTEAFF. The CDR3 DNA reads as TGTGCCAGCAGCCACACAGGGGACAGTAGGAACACTGAAGCTTTCTTT.

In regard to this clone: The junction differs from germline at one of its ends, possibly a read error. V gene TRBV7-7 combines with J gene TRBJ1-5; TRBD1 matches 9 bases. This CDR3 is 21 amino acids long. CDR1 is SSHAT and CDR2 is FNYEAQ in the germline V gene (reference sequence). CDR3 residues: CASSFPGTGNTTLCSNQPQHF. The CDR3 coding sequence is TGTGCTAGCAGCTTTCCCGGGACAGGGAATACCACACTGTGTAGCAATCAGCCCCAGCATTTT. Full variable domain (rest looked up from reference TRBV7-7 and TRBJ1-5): GAGVSQSPRYKVTKRGQDVTLRCDPISSHATLYWYQQALGQGPEFLTYFNYEAQPDKSGLPSDRFSAERPEGSISTLTIQRTEQRDSAMYRCASSFPGTGNTTLCSNQPQHFGDGTRLSIL.

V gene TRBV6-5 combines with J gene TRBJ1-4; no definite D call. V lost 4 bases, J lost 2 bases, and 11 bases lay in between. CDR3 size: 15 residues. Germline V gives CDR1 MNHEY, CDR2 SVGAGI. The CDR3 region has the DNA TGTGCCAGCAGTTCCCTCCGGGTTACTAATGAAAAACTGTTTTTT. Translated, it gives CASSSLRVTNEKLFF.

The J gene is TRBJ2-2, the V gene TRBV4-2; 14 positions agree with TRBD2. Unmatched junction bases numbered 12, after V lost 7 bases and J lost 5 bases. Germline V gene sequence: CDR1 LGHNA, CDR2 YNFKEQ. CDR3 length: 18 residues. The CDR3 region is CASTLGLAGVGATGELFF. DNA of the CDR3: TGTGCCAGCACTCTGGGACTAGCGGGGGTGGGTGCGACCGGGGAGCTGTTTTTT.

CDR3 loop: CAIRGQGAHTEAFF. The CDR3 coding sequence is TGTGCCATCAGGGGACAGGGGGCTCACACTGAAGCTTTCTTT. V gene TRBV10-3 combines with J gene TRBJ1-1, with 12 nucleotides matching TRBD1. V was pared by 6 bases and J by 3 bases, with 2 bases of the junction left unmatched. Germline V gene lookup returns CDR1 ENHRY and CDR2 SYGVKD. The CDR3 contains 14 residues.

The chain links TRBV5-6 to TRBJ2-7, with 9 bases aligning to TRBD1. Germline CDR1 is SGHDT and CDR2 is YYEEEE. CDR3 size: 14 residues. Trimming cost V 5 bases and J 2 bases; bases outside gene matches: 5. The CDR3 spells CASRTTGGAYEQYF. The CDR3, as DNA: TGTGCCAGCAGGACGACAGGGGGGGCCTACGAGCAGTACTTC.

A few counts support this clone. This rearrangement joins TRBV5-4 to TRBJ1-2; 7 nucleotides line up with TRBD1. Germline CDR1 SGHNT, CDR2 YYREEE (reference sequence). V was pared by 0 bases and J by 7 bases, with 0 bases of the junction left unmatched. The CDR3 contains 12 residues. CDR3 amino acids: CASSLDRGGYTF. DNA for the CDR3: TGTGCCAGCAGCTTGGACAGGGGTGGCTACACCTTC.

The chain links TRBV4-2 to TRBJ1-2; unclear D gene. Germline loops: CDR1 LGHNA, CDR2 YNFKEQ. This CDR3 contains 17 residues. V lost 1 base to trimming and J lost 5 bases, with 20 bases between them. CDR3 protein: CASSQVSMASEVYGYTF. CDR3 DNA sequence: TGTGCCAGCAGCCAAGTATCGATGGCATCGGAGGTTTATGGCTACACCTTC.

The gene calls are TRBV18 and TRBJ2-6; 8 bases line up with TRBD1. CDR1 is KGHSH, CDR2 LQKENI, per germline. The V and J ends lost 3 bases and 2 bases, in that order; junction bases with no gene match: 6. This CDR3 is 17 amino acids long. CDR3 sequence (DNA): TGTGCCAGCTCACCCTCGGACAGGGCCCCTGGGGCCAACGTCCTGACTTTC. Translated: CASSPSDRAPGANVLTF.

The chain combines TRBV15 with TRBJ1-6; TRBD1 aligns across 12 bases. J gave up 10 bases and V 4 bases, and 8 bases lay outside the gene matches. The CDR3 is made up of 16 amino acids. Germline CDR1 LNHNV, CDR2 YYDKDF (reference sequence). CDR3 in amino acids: CATSNPGQGAMSPLHF. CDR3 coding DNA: TGTGCCACCAGCAACCCGGGACAGGGGGCAATGTCACCCCTCCACTTT.

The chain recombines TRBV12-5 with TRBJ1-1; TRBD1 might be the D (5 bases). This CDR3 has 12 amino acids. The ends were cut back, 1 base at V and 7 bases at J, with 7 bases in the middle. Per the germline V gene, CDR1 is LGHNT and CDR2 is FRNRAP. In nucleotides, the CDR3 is TGTGCTAGTGGTTTGGGACAGAGTGAAGCTTTCTTT. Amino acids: CASGLGQSEAFF.

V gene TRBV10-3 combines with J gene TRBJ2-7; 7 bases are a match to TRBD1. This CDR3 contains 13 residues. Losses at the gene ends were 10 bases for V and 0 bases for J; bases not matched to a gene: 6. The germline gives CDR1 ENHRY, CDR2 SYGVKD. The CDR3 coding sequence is TGTGCCACGGGACAGACAAGCTCCTACGAGCAGTACTTC. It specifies CATGQTSSYEQYF.